A single sample gave rise to the 11 T cell receptor beta chains below, sequenced in a study of shared T cell receptors in the human thymus. The protocol was immunoSEQ multiplex PCR, while the TCRdb copy is restricted to in-frame clones and leaves out a portion. Of 630,000 or so clones in the sample, roughly 86% were seen once. Another study also made use of these data, one on human thymus T cells.

Sequences were obtained from thymocytes. The receptors stem from a boy less than two years old with a congenital heart defect.

The chain couples TRBV28 to TRBJ2-5, with 8 bases fitting TRBD1. The assigned J gene may be wrong: the sequence end matches TRBJ2-7 better. The CDR3 is 15 amino acids. The germline V gene encodes CDR1 MDHEN and CDR2 SYDVKM. The CDR3 bases are TGTGCCAGCAGTCCACAAGGACAGGGTGGGTACGAGCAGTACTTC. It encodes CASSPQGQGGYEQYF.

V and J are TRBV28 and TRBJ2-7; TRBD2 aligns across 12 bases. Germline CDR1 and CDR2: MDHEN and SYDVKM. The CDR3 is made up of 18 amino acids. Trimming removed 0 bases from V and 6 bases from J; junction bases left unmatched: 12. CDR3 sequence (DNA): TGTGCCAGCAGTTTATGCAACCCTAGCGGGAGGGTTAACTGCGAGCAGTACTTC. Amino acid sequence: CASSLCNPSGRVNCEQYF.

The chain carries TRBV5-1 and TRBJ1-2; D is undetermined. V lost 0 bases to trimming and J lost 8 bases, with 11 bases between them. The V gene's germline CDR1 is SGHRS and CDR2 YFSETQ. CDR3 length: 13 amino acids. The chain's CDR3 is CASSLAGGDGYTF. CDR3 DNA sequence: TGCGCCAGCAGCTTGGCCGGTGGAGACGGCTACACCTTC.

This clone has more than one count but fewer than ten. The rearrangement joins TRBV11-2 to TRBJ1-6, with D uncertain. Between the trimmed V and J ends, which lost 5 bases and 9 bases, there was a span of 14 bases. The CDR3 covers 14 residues. Germline CDR1 reads SGHAT; CDR2 reads FQNNGV. DNA of the CDR3: TGTGCCAGCAGCCCACCGGGATCTAGTTCACCCCTCCACTTT. Its translation: CASSPPGSSSPLHF.

The chain combines TRBV15 with TRBJ2-1, with 7 bases aligning to TRBD2. This CDR3 has 17 residues. Unmatched junction bases numbered 6, after V lost 1 base and J lost 0 bases. The germline V gene has CDR1 LNHNV and CDR2 YYDKDF (reference sequence). This chain's CDR3 is CATSRVWASGSYNEQFF. The CDR3 DNA follows: TGTGCCACCAGCAGAGTTTGGGCTAGCGGCTCCTACAATGAGCAGTTCTTC.

The chain is built from TRBV10-1 and TRBJ2-1; D remains unclear. The CDR3 extends over 11 amino acids. The germline V gene encodes CDR1 WNHNN and CDR2 SYGVQD (reference sequence). V lost 6 bases to trimming and J lost 12 bases, with 12 bases between them. CDR3 bases: TGCGCCAGCAGCCAAGGCGGTGGGCAGTTCTTC. Translation: CASSQGGGQFF.

The chain combines TRBV2 with TRBJ1-5, with D maybe TRBD1 (6 bases). The V and J ends lost 3 bases and 5 bases respectively, with 8 bases between them. The CDR3 has 13 residues. Germline values: CDR1 SNHLY, CDR2 FYNNEI. The CDR3 sequence is CASSEGADQPQHF. CDR3 bases: TGTGCCAGCAGTGAGGGGGCGGATCAGCCCCAGCATTTT. The whole variable domain, filled in from reference TRBV2 and TRBJ1-5, reads EPEVTQTPSHQVTQMGQEVILRCVPISNHLYFYWYRQILGQKVEFLVSFYNNEISEKSEIFDDQFSVERPDGSNFTLKIRSTKLEDSAMYFCASSEGADQPQHFGDGTRLSIL.

In this sample, this clone turned up once. This chain joins TRBV7-6 and TRBJ2-2; 7 bases agree with TRBD2. The CDR3 is 17 residues long. J was trimmed by 0 bases and V by 5 bases; bases with no gene match: 9. Germline V gene sequence: CDR1 SGHVS, CDR2 FNYEAQ. CDR3 amino acids: CASSPLERGANTGELFF. The CDR3 bases are TGTGCCAGCAGCCCCCTAGAGCGGGGTGCGAACACCGGGGAGCTGTTTTTT.

This clone has more than one count but fewer than ten. J is TRBJ2-2 and V is TRBV7-7; D may be TRBD1 (5 bases). V lost 2 bases and J lost 6, with 13 bases in between. This CDR3 is built from 15 residues. The germline gives CDR1 SSHAT, CDR2 FNYEAQ (reference sequence). CDR3 DNA: TGTGCCAGCAGCTTAAGTACAGGAAAGGCCGGGGAGCTGTTTTTT. Protein sequence: CASSLSTGKAGELFF.

This chain connects TRBV29-1 to TRBJ2-6; 12 bases are a match to TRBD1. V trimming: 7 bases; J trimming: 2 bases; junction bases outside the gene matches: 3. In germline, CDR1 is SQVTM, CDR2 ANQGSEA. There are 15 residues in the CDR3. CDR3 bases: TGCAGCGCAGGGACAGGGGGCACTGGGGCCAACGTCCTGACTTTC. The encoded protein is CSAGTGGTGANVLTF. The whole variable domain, remainder taken from reference TRBV29-1 and TRBJ2-6, is SAVISQKPSRDICQRGTSLTIQCQVDSQVTMMFWYRQQPGQSLTLIATANQGSEATYESGFVIDKFPISRPNLTFSTLTVSNMSPEDSSIYLCSAGTGGTGANVLTFGAGSRLTVL.

The chain combines TRBV5-4 with TRBJ2-1; 11 bases line up with TRBD2. Losses at the gene ends were 4 bases for V and 3 bases for J; bases not matched to a gene: 6. The germline gives CDR1 SGHNT, CDR2 YYREEE (reference sequence). This CDR3 region has 16 residues. DNA for the CDR3: TGTGCCAGCAGCATCATGACTAGCGGGATCTACAATGAGCAGTTCTTC. Protein sequence: CASSIMTSGIYNEQFF.